This passage covers 20 T cell receptor beta chains from one sample sequenced in a study of long-term antiretroviral therapy in people with HIV. Survey-level immunoSEQ v3.0 assays were run. Data came from immunoSEQ multiplex PCR; TCRdb stores just in-frame clones and leaves some out. Altogether tens of thousands of clones are present, over 90% being singletons, with the ten largest covering about 2.5%. The sequenced sample was unsorted PBMCs, obtained 3.7 years after starting antiretroviral therapy. These receptors came from a woman aged 45-65 years with HIV.

The rearrangement uses TRBV7-9 and TRBJ2-7; D is undetermined. Germline CDR1 is SEHNR and CDR2 is FQNEAQ (reference sequence). The CDR3 is 12 residues long. With 4 bases removed from V and 3 bases from J, the gap between germline ends came to 7 bases. In DNA, the CDR3 is TGTGCCAGCAGCTCCGGGTTCTACGAGCAGTACTTC. Translation gives CASSSGFYEQYF.

V and J are TRBV7-9 and TRBJ1-1; D remains ambiguous. Germline assignment: CDR1 SEHNR and CDR2 FQNEAQ (reference sequence). With 7 bases removed from V and 2 bases from J, the gap between germline ends came to 14 bases. The CDR3 runs to 14 residues. CDR3 amino acids: CASTMGGGNTEAFF. CDR3 in DNA: TGTGCCAGCACCATGGGAGGTGGTAACACTGAAGCTTTCTTT.

V is TRBV27 and J is TRBJ2-7, with D tentatively TRBD2 (6 bases). Germline CDR1 MNHEY, CDR2 SMNVEV (reference sequence). CDR3 size: 14 residues. V was shortened by 3 bases and J by 3 bases, with 12 bases between the two germline ends. The CDR3 coding sequence is TGTGCCAGCAGTTTGGGGGGTACACTCTACGAGCAGTACTTC. Its protein is CASSLGGTLYEQYF.

V usage is TRBV19 and J usage is TRBJ1-5; the D gene is possibly TRBD1 (5 bases). Trimming pared 3 bases from V and 5 bases from J, leaving 8 bases between. The CDR3 sequence is 13 residues long. Looked up from germline, CDR1 is LNHDA and CDR2 is SQIVND (reference sequence). The CDR3 is CASSIKQDQPQHF. The CDR3 nucleotides read TGTGCCAGTAGTATCAAACAGGATCAGCCCCAGCATTTT.

The V gene is TRBV30, the J gene TRBJ1-6; 12 bases are shared with TRBD1. The CDR3 totals 17 residues. V was pared by 1 base and J by 6 bases, with 7 bases of the junction left unmatched. Per germline, CDR1 GTSNPN and CDR2 SVGIG (reference sequence). CDR3 loop: CAWSGGQGAYSNSPLHF. DNA of the CDR3: TGTGCCTGGAGTGGGGGACAGGGGGCCTACAGTAATTCACCCCTCCACTTT.

The chain links TRBV27 to TRBJ1-2; the match to TRBD1 covers 9 bases. The CDR3 consists of 17 residues. V gave up 2 bases and J gave up 4 bases; unmatched junction bases: 11. Germline lookup yields CDR1 MNHEY and CDR2 SMNVEV (reference sequence). DNA for the CDR3: TGTGCCAGCAGTTTAGCCCCTGGGACAGGGAATATCTATGGCTACACCTTC. It translates to CASSLAPGTGNIYGYTF.

The CDR3 sequence is CASSPGEATEAFF. The DNA of the CDR3 is TGTGCCAGCAGTCCAGGGGAGGCCACTGAAGCTTTCTTT. V usage is TRBV6-5 and J usage is TRBJ1-1; a weak D match, TRBD1 (6 bases). Germline V gene sequence: CDR1 MNHEY, CDR2 SVGAGI. V dropped 5 bases and J dropped 4 bases, with 11 bases sitting between them. This CDR3 has 13 residues.

This sequence joins TRBV14 and TRBJ2-1, with 12 bases lining up with TRBD2. The CDR3 spans 13 residues. CDR1 is SGHDN, CDR2 FVKESK, per germline. The junction had 11 bases not matched to a gene; V was cut back by 8 bases and J by 15 bases. The CDR3 is CASRASGGASRFF. In nucleotides, the CDR3 is TGTGCCAGCCGGGCTAGCGGGGGGGCTAGTCGGTTCTTC.

The chain recombines TRBV5-1 with TRBJ2-2, with 10 nucleotides matching TRBD2. Unmatched junction bases numbered 7, after V lost 4 bases and J lost 4 bases. Germline assignment: CDR1 SGHRS and CDR2 YFSETQ. The CDR3 loop spans 16 amino acids. The CDR3 nucleotides are TGCGCCAGCAGCCCCACTAGCGGGGTTCCCACCGGGGAGCTGTTTTTT. Its translation: CASSPTSGVPTGELFF.

This clone occurred once. The chain joins TRBV10-2 to TRBJ2-7; 7 bases line up with TRBD1. The CDR3 extends over 14 amino acids. J gave up 6 bases and V 0 bases, and 5 bases lay outside the gene matches. Germline V gene lookup returns CDR1 WSHSY and CDR2 SAAADI. CDR3 region: CASSESRGLSEQYF. The DNA of the CDR3 is TGCGCCAGCAGTGAGTCGAGGGGGCTCTCCGAGCAGTACTTC.

About this clone: An end of the junction differs from the germline gene, which may be a read error. V gene TRBV2 combines with J gene TRBJ1-1; D gene ambiguous. There are 12 residues in the CDR3. Per germline, CDR1 SNHLY and CDR2 FYNNEI. CDR3 sequence (DNA): TGTGCCAGCAGTGTCCTGAGGTTAGTACACCTTTTT. Its protein is CASSVLRLVHLF. The whole variable domain, remainder taken from reference TRBV2 and TRBJ1-1, is EPEVTQTPSHQVTQMGQEVILRCVPISNHLYFYWYRQILGQKVEFLVSFYNNEISEKSEIFDDQFSVERPDGSNFTLKIRSTKLEDSAMYFCASSVLRLVHLFGQGTRLTVV.

This clone was seen only a few times. CDR3 region: CASSEQAGAETQYF. DNA for the CDR3: TGTGCCAGCAGTGAACAGGCGGGGGCAGAGACCCAGTACTTC. The V call is TRBV6-1, the J call TRBJ2-5; D is perhaps TRBD2 (7 bases). This CDR3 contains 14 residues. Germline CDR1 MNHNS, CDR2 SASEGT. V was shortened by 2 bases and J by 4 bases, with 11 bases between the two germline ends.

The chain recombines TRBV6-1 with TRBJ2-7; a weak D match, TRBD1 (6 bases). CDR1 is MNHNS, CDR2 SASEGT, per germline. V was pared by 5 bases and J by 2 bases, with 10 bases between. There are 13 residues in the CDR3. CDR3 loop: CASSMDSPYEQYF. The CDR3 DNA sequence: TGTGCCAGCAGTATGGACAGCCCCTACGAGCAGTACTTC.

The chain uses TRBV2 and TRBJ2-1; D is ambiguous. CDR1 SNHLY and CDR2 FYNNEI come from the germline V gene. The CDR3 runs 11 residues. Trimming left V 5 bases short and J 7 bases short, with 6 bases between. CDR3 in amino acids: CASSPENEQFF. The CDR3 nucleotides read TGTGCCAGCAGTCCGGAGAATGAGCAGTTCTTC.

This rearrangement joins TRBV6-5 to TRBJ1-1, with a weak D call TRBD1 (6 bases). From germline, CDR1 is MNHEY and CDR2 SVGAGI. V lost 8 bases and J 0 bases, leaving 13 bases between the germline ends. This CDR3 is 14 amino acids long. This CDR3 is CASWKQGLNTEAFF. CDR3 DNA sequence: TGTGCCAGCTGGAAACAGGGTCTGAACACTGAAGCTTTCTTT.

V usage is TRBV30 and J usage is TRBJ2-2, with D perhaps matching TRBD2 (6 bases). Trimming stripped 3 bases from V and 6 bases from J, with 11 bases between. Germline-derived CDR1 and CDR2 are GTSNPN and SVGIG (reference sequence). The length of the CDR3 is 13 residues. As DNA, the CDR3 is TGTGCCTGGAGAAGACTAGTGCCCGGGGAGCTGTTTTTT. Residues: CAWRRLVPGELFF.

A few counts support this clone. The chain is built from TRBV2 and TRBJ2-7, with TRBD1 matching 10 bases. This CDR3 region has 14 residues. V gave up 5 bases and J gave up 5 bases; unmatched junction bases: 6. The germline CDR1 and CDR2 sequences are SNHLY and FYNNEI. The CDR3: CASSSGTGVNEQYF. CDR3 sequence (DNA): TGTGCCAGCAGTTCCGGGACAGGGGTGAACGAGCAGTACTTC.

This clone has just one count. V gene TRBV6-5 combines with J gene TRBJ2-3, with 14 bases identical to TRBD2. V shed 6 bases and J 6 bases; nucleotides not matched to a gene: 2. CDR1 and CDR2 (germline): MNHEY, SVGAGI. The CDR3 covers 14 residues. For the CDR3, the DNA is TGTGCCAGCAGGACTAGCGGGGGGGCGGATACGCAGTATTTT. Encoded protein: CASRTSGGADTQYF.

This clone came up once. The rearrangement joins TRBV5-8 to TRBJ2-1; 11 nucleotides match TRBD1. The CDR3 length is 17 residues. CDR1 is SGHTS, CDR2 YDEGEE, per germline. J was trimmed by 7 bases and V by 1 base; bases with no gene match: 10. The CDR3 sequence is CASSLFYGQGAENEQFF. CDR3 DNA: TGTGCCAGCAGCTTGTTTTATGGACAGGGGGCGGAGAATGAGCAGTTCTTC.

This chain uses TRBV30 with TRBJ2-5, with 8 bases aligning to TRBD1. V lost 3 bases to trimming and J lost 5 bases; unmatched junction nucleotides: 5. The germline CDR1 and CDR2 sequences are GTSNPN and SVGIG (reference sequence). This CDR3 comprises 13 residues. The CDR3 spells CAWRDRGVETQYF. DNA for the CDR3: TGTGCCTGGAGAGACAGGGGAGTCGAGACCCAGTACTTC.